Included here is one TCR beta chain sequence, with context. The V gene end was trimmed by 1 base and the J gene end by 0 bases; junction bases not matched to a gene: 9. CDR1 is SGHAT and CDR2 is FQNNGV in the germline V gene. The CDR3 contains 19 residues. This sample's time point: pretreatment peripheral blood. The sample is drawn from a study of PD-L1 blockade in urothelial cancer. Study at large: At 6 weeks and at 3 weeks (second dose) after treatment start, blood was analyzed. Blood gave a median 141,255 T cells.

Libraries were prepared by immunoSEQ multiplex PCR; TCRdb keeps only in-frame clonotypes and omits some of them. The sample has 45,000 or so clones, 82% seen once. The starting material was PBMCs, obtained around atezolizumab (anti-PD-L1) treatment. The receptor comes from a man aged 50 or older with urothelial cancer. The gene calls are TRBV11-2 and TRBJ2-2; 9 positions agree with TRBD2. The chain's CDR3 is CASSLGPGLALTNTGELFF. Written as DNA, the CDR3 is TGTGCCAGCAGCTTAGGGCCGGGACTAGCACTTACGAACACCGGGGAGCTGTTTTTT. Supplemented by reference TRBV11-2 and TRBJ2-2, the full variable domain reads EAGVAQSPRYKIIEKRQSVAFWCNPISGHATLYWYQQILGQGPKLLIQFQNNGVVDDSQLPKDRFSAERLKGVDSTLKIQPAKLEDSAVYLCASSLGPGLALTNTGELFFGEGSRLTVL.